This record concerns one T cell receptor beta chain sequence. Its antigen is unknown. The CDR3 is 17 residues long. V lost 3 bases, J lost 0 bases, and 6 bases stayed unmatched. The germline gives CDR1 LGHNA, CDR2 YNFKEQ. Produced via immunoSEQ multiplex PCR; TCRdb's table is partial and in-frame only. The table records 41,000 or so clones, around 81% of them present only once. Time point: week 23, last vaccination. Topical imiquimod was applied with each vaccine dose, which held 300 ug of mutant IDH1 20-mer peptide. The sample originates from a study of a mutant IDH1 vaccine in newly diagnosed glioma. For the study at large: Onset of vaccination occurred 4-6 weeks following radiotherapy alone, or with temozolomide cycles. The treated population exhibited a male proportion of roughly 62%, a female proportion of 37.5%, and a mean age of approximately 41 years.

The sample in question was PBMCs, obtained from a glioma patient whose treatment included an IDH1 peptide vaccine. The TCR comes from a woman in her thirties or forties with glioma. Some clones in this sample may be carry-over from other donors' samples. The rearrangement joins TRBV4-2 to TRBJ1-3, with TRBD1 matching over 9 bases. The CDR3 nucleotides read TGTGCCAGCAGCCAGCCGGGACAGGGTTACTCTGGAAACACCATATATTTT. Its translation is CASSQPGQGYSGNTIYF.